The subject of this entry is one T cell receptor beta chain. Patients' cancers were locally advanced or metastatic urothelial carcinomas. These data are taken from a study of PD-L1 blockade in urothelial cancer. The table came from immunoSEQ multiplex PCR; TCRdb's copy has only in-frame clones and leaves some out. The sample lists about 74,000 clones; 80% to 85% were seen once. The specimen comprised PBMCs, sampled around atezolizumab (anti-PD-L1) treatment. This sequence originates from an older man with urothelial cancer.

The CDR3 spells CASSLVDSLNTEAFF. In nucleotides, the CDR3 is TGCGCCAGCAGCTTGGTGGACAGCCTGAACACTGAAGCTTTCTTT. The gene calls are TRBV5-1 and TRBJ1-1; possibly TRBD1 for D (6 bases). Germline V gene lookup returns CDR1 SGHRS and CDR2 YFSETQ. There are 15 residues in the CDR3. The V end was cut by 0 bases, the J end by 0 bases, with 9 bases between.